The 7 T cell receptor beta chains listed next were all sequenced from one sample in a study of OX40 agonist ivuxolimab in advanced cancers. To prepare the library, the immunoSEQ multiplex PCR assay was applied. The source is immuneACCESS, and TCRdb retained only in-frame sequences with V and J called. Part of the clones is not carried over; for the studies checked, unresolved V genes explain less than half of this, and the remainder is unexplained. Within this sample are about 24,000 clones, with under 95% of them counted one time only. The top ten constitute roughly 50% of the sample. The sequencing here drew on CD4+ or CD8+ T cells sorted from blood, taken in a trial of the OX40 agonist ivuxolimab. Receptors originate from an adult with an advanced solid tumor such as melanoma, head and neck, liver or kidney cancer.

This chain links TRBV23-1 with TRBJ1-6; D not certain. TRBV23-1 is filed as an ORF, its function uncertain. Trimming removed 0 bases from V and 8 bases from J, with 11 bases in between. The CDR3 consists of 15 residues. In nucleotides, the CDR3 is TGCGCCAGCAGTCAATCTAGGGCATGTGATTCACCCCTCCACTTT. Its translation: CASSQSRACDSPLHF.

The chain joins TRBV28 to TRBJ1-5; 7 bases are a match to TRBD1. This CDR3 contains 15 residues. The germline CDR1 and CDR2 sequences are MDHEN and SYDVKM. Losses at the gene ends were 6 bases for V and 2 bases for J; bases not matched to a gene: 7. The DNA of the CDR3 is TGTGCCAGCAGGCAGACAGGGAGCGGCAATCAGCCCCAGCATTTT. Protein: CASRQTGSGNQPQHF.

This chain links TRBV5-1 with TRBJ2-7, with D possibly matching TRBD2 (6 bases). Trimming took off 5 bases at V and 2 bases at J, with 38 bases between the two ends. The CDR3 loop spans 22 amino acids. Germline assignment: CDR1 SGHRS and CDR2 YFSETQ. CDR3 protein: CASSIRGPAQRANPRVTYEQYF. CDR3 bases: TGCGCCAGCAGTATACGGGGCCCGGCCCAGCGGGCTAACCCGAGGGTAACCTACGAGCAGTACTTC.

This chain links TRBV4-2 with TRBJ1-3; 8 bases line up with TRBD1. The trim removed 5 bases at V and 2 bases at J, leaving 8 bases unmatched. The CDR3 totals 16 residues. CDR1 is LGHNA and CDR2 is YNFKEQ in the germline V gene. CDR3 residues: CASSTTGVRTGNTIYF. The CDR3 DNA sequence: TGTGCCAGCAGCACGACAGGGGTTAGAACTGGAAACACCATATATTTT.

V gene TRBV6-4 combines with J gene TRBJ1-5; D unresolved. CDR3 length: 16 amino acids. Germline values: CDR1 MRHNA, CDR2 SNTAGT. The V and J ends lost 3 bases and 2 bases respectively, with 14 bases between them. The CDR3 sequence is CASSEKDGPGNQPQHF. The CDR3 coding sequence is TGTGCCAGCAGTGAAAAGGACGGCCCGGGCAATCAGCCCCAGCATTTT.

The V call is TRBV5-1, the J call TRBJ2-3; a weak D match, TRBD2 (6 bases). V dropped 0 bases and J dropped 6 bases, with 11 bases sitting between them. CDR3 length equals 14 residues. Germline assignment: CDR1 SGHRS and CDR2 YFSETQ. The CDR3 DNA follows: TGCGCCAGCAGCTTGGCGGGCGGGGAGGATACGCAGTATTTT. This gives the protein CASSLAGGEDTQYF.

The chain combines TRBV7-9 with TRBJ1-5, with a weak D call TRBD1 (5 bases). CDR3 size: 14 residues. In germline, CDR1 is SEHNR, CDR2 FQNEAQ (reference sequence). Trimming stripped 5 bases from V and 7 bases from J, with 15 bases between. The CDR3 loop reads CASSPEGSGQPQHF. The CDR3 nucleotides read TGTGCCAGCAGCCCCGAGGGGTCGGGGCAGCCCCAGCATTTT.